The 6 T cell receptor beta chains listed next were all sequenced from one sample in a study of blood T cells in healthy people across ages. A second PCR of 7 to 11 cycles used a sample-barcoded 5' primer and a J-beta primer mix. Via MiXCR, TCRdb re-called the 5' RACE reads, giving one row per CDR3 protein. The sample contains around 1,500,000 distinct CDR3 sequences, about 40% of which appear only once. The material sequenced was blood. All receptors derive from a woman younger than 30 in good health.

The rearrangement joins TRBV7-6 to TRBJ2-1, with 7 bases identical to TRBD1. V was clipped by 5 bases and J by 3 bases; unmatched bases: 13. This CDR3 has 17 amino acids. From germline, CDR1 is SGHVS and CDR2 FNYEAQ. The CDR3 sequence: CASSPRGTDPIYNEQFF. The CDR3 bases are TGTGCCAGCAGCCCCCGTGGGACAGACCCCATCTACAATGAGCAGTTCTTC.

The V and J genes are TRBV12-3 or TRBV12-4 and TRBJ2-5; 9 positions agree with TRBD1. J gave up 3 bases and V 6 bases, and 5 bases lay outside the gene matches. The length of the CDR3 is 14 residues. CDR3 in amino acids: CASSRWDREETQYF. In DNA form, the CDR3 reads TGTGCCAGCAGCCGTTGGGACAGGGAAGAGACCCAGTACTTC.

This clonotype was recorded a few times. This chain joins TRBV5-1 and TRBJ2-3; TRBD2 matches 7 bases. This CDR3 is built from 12 residues. V shed 7 bases, J shed 11 bases, and the junction held 10 bases outside the gene matches. Looked up from germline, CDR1 is SGHRS and CDR2 is YFSETQ. The CDR3 DNA follows: TGCGCCAGCGCTAGCGGTTTGAGGGAGCAGTATTTT. Its protein product is CASASGLREQYF.

This clonotype was found once. The chain joins TRBV5-6 to TRBJ1-2; possibly TRBD1 for D (5 bases). Germline CDR1 SGHDT, CDR2 YYEEEE. V was pared by 0 bases and J by 4 bases, with 10 bases between. The CDR3 consists of 14 residues. CDR3 in DNA: TGTGCCAGCAGCTTGGAGGCCAGGGCCTATGGCTACACCTTC. It translates to CASSLEARAYGYTF.

This clonotype appeared a few times. The rearrangement joins TRBV12-3 or TRBV12-4 to TRBJ2-3, with unresolved D. Trimming removed 7 bases at V and 0 bases at J, with 8 bases between. The CDR3 sequence is 13 residues long. The chain's CDR3 is CASTLRSTDTQYF. In DNA form, the CDR3 reads TGTGCCAGCACCCTCCGGAGCACAGATACGCAGTATTTT.

In this sample, this clonotype turned up a few times. V usage is TRBV19 and J usage is TRBJ2-1; maybe TRBD1 (6 bases). The CDR3 sequence is 13 residues long. Between the trimmed V and J ends, which lost 9 bases and 1 base, there was a span of 10 bases. The germline CDR1 and CDR2 sequences are LNHDA and SQIVND (reference sequence). As DNA, the CDR3 is TGTGCCAGCGCTAGGGGGTCCTACAATGAGCAGTTCTTC. Its translation: CASARGSYNEQFF.